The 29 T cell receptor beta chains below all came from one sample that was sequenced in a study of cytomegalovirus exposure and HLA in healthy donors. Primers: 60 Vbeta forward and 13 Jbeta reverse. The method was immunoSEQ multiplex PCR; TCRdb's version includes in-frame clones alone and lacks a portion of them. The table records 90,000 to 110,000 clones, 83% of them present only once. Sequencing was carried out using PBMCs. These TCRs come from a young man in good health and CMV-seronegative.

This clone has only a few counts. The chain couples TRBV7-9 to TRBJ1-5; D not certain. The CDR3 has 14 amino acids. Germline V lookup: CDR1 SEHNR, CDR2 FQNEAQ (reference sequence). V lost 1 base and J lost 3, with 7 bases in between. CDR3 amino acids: CASSLGGFNQPQHF. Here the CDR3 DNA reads TGTGCCAGCAGCTTAGGAGGATTCAATCAGCCCCAGCATTTT.

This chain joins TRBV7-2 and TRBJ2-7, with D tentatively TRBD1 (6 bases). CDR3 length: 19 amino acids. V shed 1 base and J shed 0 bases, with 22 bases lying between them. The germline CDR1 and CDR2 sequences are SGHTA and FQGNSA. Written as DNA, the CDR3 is TGTGCCAGCAGCTTAGTAGTTGGGGCACAGGGATTCGTCTCCTACGAGCAGTACTTC. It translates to CASSLVVGAQGFVSYEQYF. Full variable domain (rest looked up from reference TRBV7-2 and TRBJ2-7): GAGVSQSPSNKVTEKGKDVELRCDPISGHTALYWYRQSLGQGLEFLIYFQGNSAPDKSGLPSDRFSAERTGGSVSTLTIQRTQQEDSAVYLCASSLVVGAQGFVSYEQYFGPGTRLTVT.

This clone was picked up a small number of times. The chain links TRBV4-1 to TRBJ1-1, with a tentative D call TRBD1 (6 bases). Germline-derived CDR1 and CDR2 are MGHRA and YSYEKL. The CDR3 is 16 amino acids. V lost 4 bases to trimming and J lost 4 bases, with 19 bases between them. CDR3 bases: TGCGCCAGCAGCCGCACACTAGGGGGACGTGGCACTGAAGCTTTCTTT. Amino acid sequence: CASSRTLGGRGTEAFF.

This chain's CDR3 is CASSQWGLGAENYEQYF. CDR3 bases: TGTGCCAGCAGCCAGTGGGGCCTTGGGGCTGAAAACTACGAGCAGTACTTC. The chain couples TRBV5-8 to TRBJ2-7, with D possibly matching TRBD1 (5 bases). V lost 4 bases and J 3 bases, leaving 23 bases between the germline ends. In germline, CDR1 is SGHTS, CDR2 YDEGEE. The CDR3 length is 17 residues. Based on the CDR3 plus reference TRBV5-8 and TRBJ2-7, the full variable domain is EAGVTQSPTHLIKTRGQQATLRCSPISGHTSVYWYQQALGLGLQFLLWYDEGEERNRGNFPPRFSGRQFPNYSSELNVNALELEDSALYLCASSQWGLGAENYEQYFGPGTRLTVT.

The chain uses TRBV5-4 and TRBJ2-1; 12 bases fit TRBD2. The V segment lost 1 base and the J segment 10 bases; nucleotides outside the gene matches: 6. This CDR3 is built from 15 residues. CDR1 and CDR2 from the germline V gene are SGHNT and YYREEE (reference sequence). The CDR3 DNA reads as TGTGCCAGCAGCTTGCCACTAGCGGGAGGAGTAGAGCAGTTCTTC. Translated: CASSLPLAGGVEQFF.

DNA for the CDR3: TGTGCCAGCAGCCCAACCGCTACTGAAAGCAATCAGCCCCAGCATTTT. Translating gives CASSPTATESNQPQHF. The gene calls are TRBV28 and TRBJ1-5; D call uncertain. CDR3 size: 16 residues. Deletions cut 6 bases from V and 1 base from J, with 16 bases between. Looked up from germline, CDR1 is MDHEN and CDR2 is SYDVKM.

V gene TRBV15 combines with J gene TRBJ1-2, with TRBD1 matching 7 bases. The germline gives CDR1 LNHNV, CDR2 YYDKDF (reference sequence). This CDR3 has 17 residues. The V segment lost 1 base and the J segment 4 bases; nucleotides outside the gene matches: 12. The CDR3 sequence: CATSRGQGPLGSYGYTF. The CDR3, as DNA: TGTGCCACCAGCAGAGGACAGGGACCCTTGGGGAGCTATGGCTACACCTTC.

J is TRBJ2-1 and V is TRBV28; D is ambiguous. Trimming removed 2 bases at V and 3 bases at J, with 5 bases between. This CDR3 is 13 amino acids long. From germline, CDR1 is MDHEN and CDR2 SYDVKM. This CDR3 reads CASSLGSYNEQFF. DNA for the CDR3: TGTGCCAGCAGTTTAGGCAGCTACAATGAGCAGTTCTTC.

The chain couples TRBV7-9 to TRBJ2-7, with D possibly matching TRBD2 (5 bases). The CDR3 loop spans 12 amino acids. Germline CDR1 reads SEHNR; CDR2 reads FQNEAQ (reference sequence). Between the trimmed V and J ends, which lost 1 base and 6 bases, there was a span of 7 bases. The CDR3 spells CASSLDLAEQYF. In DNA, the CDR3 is TGTGCCAGCAGCTTAGATCTAGCCGAGCAGTACTTC. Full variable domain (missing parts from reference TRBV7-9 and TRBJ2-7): DTGVSQNPRHKITKRGQNVTFRCDPISEHNRLYWYRQTLGQGPEFLTYFQNEAQLEKSRLLSDRFSAERPKGSFSTLEIQRTEQGDSAMYLCASSLDLAEQYFGPGTRLTVT.

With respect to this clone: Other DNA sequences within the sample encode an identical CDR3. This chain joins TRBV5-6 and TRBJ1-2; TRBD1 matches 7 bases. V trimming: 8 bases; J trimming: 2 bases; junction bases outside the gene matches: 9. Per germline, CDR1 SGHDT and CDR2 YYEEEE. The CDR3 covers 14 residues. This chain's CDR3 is CASSPMTGNYGYTF. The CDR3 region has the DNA TGTGCCAGTAGCCCGATGACAGGGAACTATGGCTACACCTTC.

CDR3 coding DNA: TGTGCCAGCAGTTACTCCAAGGGACAGTCCCCGGGAGAGCAGTACTTC. It specifies CASSYSKGQSPGEQYF. The chain links TRBV27 to TRBJ2-7; 7 bases align to TRBD1. The V gene's germline CDR1 is MNHEY and CDR2 SMNVEV (reference sequence). The ends lost 4 bases at V and 7 bases at J; junction bases unmatched: 16. The CDR3 runs 16 residues.

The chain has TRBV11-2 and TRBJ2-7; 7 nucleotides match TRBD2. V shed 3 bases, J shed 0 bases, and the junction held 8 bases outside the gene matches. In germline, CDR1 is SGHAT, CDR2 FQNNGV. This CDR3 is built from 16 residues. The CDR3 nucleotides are TGTGCCAGCAGCTTCGGTAGTAGCGGGCGCTCCTACGAGCAGTACTTC. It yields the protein CASSFGSSGRSYEQYF.

The CDR3 DNA reads as TGCAGCGTGGTACCTACCAACACTGAAGCTTTCTTT. Protein product: CSVVPTNTEAFF. The chain is built from TRBV29-1 and TRBJ1-1; D gene uncertain. V lost 6 bases and J 2 bases, leaving 10 bases between the germline ends. Germline CDR1 SQVTM, CDR2 ANQGSEA. This CDR3 contains 12 residues.

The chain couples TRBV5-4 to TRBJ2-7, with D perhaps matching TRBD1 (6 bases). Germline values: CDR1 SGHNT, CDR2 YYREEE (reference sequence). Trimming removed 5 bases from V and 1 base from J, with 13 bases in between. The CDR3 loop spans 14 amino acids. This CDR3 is CASRTQGVSYEQYF. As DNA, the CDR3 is TGTGCCAGCAGAACACAGGGAGTATCCTACGAGCAGTACTTC.

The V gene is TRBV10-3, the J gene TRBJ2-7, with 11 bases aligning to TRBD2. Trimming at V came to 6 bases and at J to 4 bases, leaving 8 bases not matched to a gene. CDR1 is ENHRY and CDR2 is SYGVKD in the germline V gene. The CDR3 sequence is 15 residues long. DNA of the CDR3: TGTGCCATCAGCCGACCGACTAGCGGGAAATACGAGCAGTACTTC. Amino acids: CAISRPTSGKYEQYF.

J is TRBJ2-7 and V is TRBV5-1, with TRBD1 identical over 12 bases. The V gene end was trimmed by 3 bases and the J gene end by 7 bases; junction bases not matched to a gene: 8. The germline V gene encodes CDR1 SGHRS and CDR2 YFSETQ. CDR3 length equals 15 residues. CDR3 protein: CASSWRGQGAREQYF. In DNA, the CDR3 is TGCGCCAGCAGCTGGAGGGGACAGGGGGCTCGGGAGCAGTACTTC. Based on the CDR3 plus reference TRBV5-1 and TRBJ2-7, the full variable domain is KAGVTQTPRYLIKTRGQQVTLSCSPISGHRSVSWYQQTPGQGLQFLFEYFSETQRNKGNFPGRFSGRQFSNSRSEMNVSTLELGDSALYLCASSWRGQGAREQYFGPGTRLTVT.

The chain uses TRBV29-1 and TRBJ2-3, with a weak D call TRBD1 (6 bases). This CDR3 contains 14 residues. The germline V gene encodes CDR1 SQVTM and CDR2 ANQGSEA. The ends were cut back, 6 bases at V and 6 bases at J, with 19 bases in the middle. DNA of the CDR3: TGCAGCGTCTACCCCGCGCTAAGGGGGGATACGCAGTATTTT. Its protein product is CSVYPALRGDTQYF.

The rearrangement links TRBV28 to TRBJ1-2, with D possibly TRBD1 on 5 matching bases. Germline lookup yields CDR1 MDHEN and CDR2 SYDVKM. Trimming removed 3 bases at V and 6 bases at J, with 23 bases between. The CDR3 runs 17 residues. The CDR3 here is CASSFPEGGRGANGYTF. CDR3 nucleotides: TGTGCCAGCAGTTTCCCGGAGGGAGGCCGTGGGGCGAATGGCTACACCTTC.

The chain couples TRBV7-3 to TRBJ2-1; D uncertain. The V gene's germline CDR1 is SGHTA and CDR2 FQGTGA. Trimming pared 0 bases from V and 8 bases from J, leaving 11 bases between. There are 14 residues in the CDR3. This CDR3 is CASSLTVVEDEQFF. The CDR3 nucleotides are TGTGCCAGCAGCTTAACAGTAGTAGAGGATGAGCAGTTCTTC.

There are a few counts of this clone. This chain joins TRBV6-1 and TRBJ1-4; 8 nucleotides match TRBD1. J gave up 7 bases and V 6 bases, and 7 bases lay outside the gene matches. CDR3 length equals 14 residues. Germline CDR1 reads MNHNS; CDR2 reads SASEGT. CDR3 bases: TGTGCCAGCAGGCCAGGGGGCGCCGGTGAAAAACTGTTTTTT. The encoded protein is CASRPGGAGEKLFF.

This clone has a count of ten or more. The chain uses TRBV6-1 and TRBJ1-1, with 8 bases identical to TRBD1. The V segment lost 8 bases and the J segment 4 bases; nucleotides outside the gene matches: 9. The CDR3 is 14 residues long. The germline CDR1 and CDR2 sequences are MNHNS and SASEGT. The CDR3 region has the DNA TGTGCCAGCGTCGGACAGGGCTATTTCACTGAAGCTTTCTTT. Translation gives CASVGQGYFTEAFF.

The CDR3 spells CASDPGDRGRNEQFF. CDR3 sequence (DNA): TGTGCCAGTGACCCCGGGGACAGGGGGCGCAATGAGCAGTTCTTC. The genes are TRBV19 and TRBJ2-1, with 12 bases fitting TRBD1. The V gene end was trimmed by 8 bases and the J gene end by 6 bases; junction bases not matched to a gene: 8. Germline V gene sequence: CDR1 LNHDA, CDR2 SQIVND (reference sequence). The CDR3 totals 15 residues.

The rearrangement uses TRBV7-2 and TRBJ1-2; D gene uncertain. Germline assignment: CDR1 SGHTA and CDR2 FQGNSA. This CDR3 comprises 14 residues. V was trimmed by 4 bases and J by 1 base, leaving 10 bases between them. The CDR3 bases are TGTGCCAGCAGCTCCACCCGGGTTAACTATGGCTACACCTTC. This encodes CASSSTRVNYGYTF.

CDR3: CASSLAGTSPYNEQFF. The CDR3 nucleotides are TGTGCCAGCAGCTTGGCGGGGACTAGCCCCTACAATGAGCAGTTCTTC. The genes are TRBV5-4 and TRBJ2-1, with TRBD2 matching over 9 bases. This CDR3 has 16 amino acids. Germline CDR1 is SGHNT and CDR2 is YYREEE (reference sequence). Germline trimming cut 0 bases from V and 2 bases from J; bases unmatched to any gene: 3. Looking up the rest from reference TRBV5-4 and TRBJ2-1 gives the full variable domain: ETGVTQSPTHLIKTRGQQVTLRCSSQSGHNTVSWYQQALGQGPQFIFQYYREEENGRGNFPPRFSGLQFPNYSSELNVNALELDDSALYLCASSLAGTSPYNEQFFGPGTRLTVL.

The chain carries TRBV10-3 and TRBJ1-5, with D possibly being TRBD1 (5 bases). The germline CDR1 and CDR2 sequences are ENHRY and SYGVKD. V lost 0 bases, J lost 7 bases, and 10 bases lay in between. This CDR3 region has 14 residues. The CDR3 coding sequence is TGTGCCATCAGTGAGTCGGGGGGATGGCAGCCCCAGCATTTT. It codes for CAISESGGWQPQHF.

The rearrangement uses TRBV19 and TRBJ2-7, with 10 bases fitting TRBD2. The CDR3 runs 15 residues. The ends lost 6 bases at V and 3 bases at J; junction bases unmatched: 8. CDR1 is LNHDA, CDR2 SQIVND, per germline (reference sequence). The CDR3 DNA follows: TGTGCCAGTAGCAACTCCCTAGCGGGAGTCTACGAGCAGTACTTC. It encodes CASSNSLAGVYEQYF.

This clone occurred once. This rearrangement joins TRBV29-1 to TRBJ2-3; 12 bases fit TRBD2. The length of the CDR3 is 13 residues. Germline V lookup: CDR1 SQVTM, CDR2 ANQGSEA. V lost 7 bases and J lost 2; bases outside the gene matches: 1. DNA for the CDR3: TGCAGCGGACTAGCGGGAGACACAGATACGCAGTATTTT. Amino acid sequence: CSGLAGDTDTQYF.

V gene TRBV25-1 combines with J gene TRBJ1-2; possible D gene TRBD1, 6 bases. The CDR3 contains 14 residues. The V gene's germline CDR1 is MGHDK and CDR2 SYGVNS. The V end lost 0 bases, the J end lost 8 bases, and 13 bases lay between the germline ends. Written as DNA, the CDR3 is TGTGCCAGCAGTGAATATCCGACAGGCGAGGGCTACACCTTC. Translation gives CASSEYPTGEGYTF.

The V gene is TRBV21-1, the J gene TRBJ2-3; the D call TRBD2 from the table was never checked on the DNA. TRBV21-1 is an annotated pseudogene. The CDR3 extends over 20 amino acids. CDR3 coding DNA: TGTGCCAGCAGCAAATGTCAAAGACTAAGTGCGGGGAAAAGCACAGATACGCAGTATTTT. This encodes CASSKCQRLSAGKSTDTQYF.